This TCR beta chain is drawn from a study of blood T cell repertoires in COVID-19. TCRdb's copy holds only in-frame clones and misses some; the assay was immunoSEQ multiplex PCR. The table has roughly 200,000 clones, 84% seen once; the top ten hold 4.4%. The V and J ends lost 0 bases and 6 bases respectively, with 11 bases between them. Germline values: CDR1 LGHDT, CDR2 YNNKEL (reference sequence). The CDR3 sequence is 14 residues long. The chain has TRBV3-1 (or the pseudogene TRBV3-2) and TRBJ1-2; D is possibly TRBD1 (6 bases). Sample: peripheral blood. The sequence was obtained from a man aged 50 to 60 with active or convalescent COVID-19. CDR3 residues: CASSQDIQGNGYTF. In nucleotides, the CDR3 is TGTGCCAGCAGCCAAGATATACAGGGTAATGGCTACACCTTC.